The 9 T cell receptor beta chains listed next were all sequenced from one sample in a study of siplizumab effects on memory and regulatory T cells. The method was immunoSEQ multiplex PCR; TCRdb's version includes in-frame clones alone and lacks a portion of them. Of over 95,000 clones listed, approximately 92% are singletons. Source material: non-Treg CD4+ T cells sorted from blood. The receptor source for this set is a human donor in good health.

The chain couples TRBV28 to TRBJ2-1; D gene unclear. Trimming cost V 4 bases and J 12 bases, with 10 bases left between them. Per germline, CDR1 MDHEN and CDR2 SYDVKM. CDR3 size: 11 residues. The CDR3 loop reads CASSSTFGQFF. The CDR3 DNA follows: TGTGCCAGCAGTTCGACTTTTGGGCAGTTCTTC.

The chain combines TRBV1 with TRBJ1-2. TRBV1 is a pseudogene. This CDR3 contains 14 residues. CDR3 nucleotide sequence: TGCACCAGCAGCCAAGCTTTTTCGTGGCGTGGCTACACCTTC. Protein: CTSSQAFSWRGYTF.

A note on this clone: The same CDR3 can be traced to other DNA sequences in this sample. This chain connects TRBV18 to TRBJ2-2; unclear D gene. CDR3 size: 12 residues. Germline CDR1 reads KGHSH; CDR2 reads LQKENI. V lost 2 bases to trimming and J lost 3 bases, with 1 base between them. The CDR3 nucleotides read TGTGCCAGCTCACCAGACACCGGGGAGCTGTTTTTT. This encodes CASSPDTGELFF.

In this sample, this clone turned up a few times. The J gene is TRBJ1-2, the V gene TRBV6-5; 9 bases match TRBD1. The CDR3 spans 13 residues. After removal of 7 bases from V and 8 bases from J, the junction contained 8 bases not matched to a gene. Germline CDR1 reads MNHEY; CDR2 reads SVGAGI. CDR3 coding DNA: TGTGCCAGCACCCCGGACAGGGGACGAGGCTACACCTTC. It codes for CASTPDRGRGYTF.

In DNA, the CDR3 is TGTGCCAGCAGCGGTGGACAGCGTCGGCGGTGCACCTTC. This sequence encodes CASSGGQRRRCTF. The genes are TRBV7-9 and TRBJ1-2; D might be TRBD1 (6 bases). Germline V gene data show CDR1 as SEHNR and CDR2 as FQNEAQ (reference sequence). The CDR3 consists of 13 residues. V lost 5 bases and J 13 bases, leaving 20 bases between the germline ends. Drawing the rest from reference TRBV7-9 and TRBJ1-2, the complete variable domain is DTGVSQNPRHKITKRGQNVTFRCDPISEHNRLYWYRQTLGQGPEFLTYFQNEAQLEKSRLLSDRFSAERPKGSFSTLEIQRTEQGDSAMYLCASSGGQRRRCTFGSGTRLTVV.

The rearrangement joins TRBV10-3 to TRBJ2-1; no definite D call. There are 15 residues in the CDR3. Trimming pared 6 bases from V and 0 bases from J, leaving 12 bases between. Germline V gene sequence: CDR1 ENHRY, CDR2 SYGVKD. The CDR3 DNA is TGTGCCATCAGGTCAGGAATGAGCTCCTACAATGAGCAGTTCTTC. Amino acid sequence: CAIRSGMSSYNEQFF.

The chain links TRBV11-3 to TRBJ1-3; TRBD1 agrees at 7 bases. CDR3 length: 13 residues. Trimming at V came to 4 bases and at J to 4 bases, leaving 1 base not matched to a gene. Germline CDR1 and CDR2: SGHNT and YENEEA. CDR3 DNA sequence: TGTGCCAGCAGCTCGGACAGGGGAAACACCATATATTTT. Protein product: CASSSDRGNTIYF.

The chain combines TRBV7-2 with TRBJ2-5; 8 bases line up with TRBD2. The CDR3 has 12 residues. Germline V CDR1 and CDR2: SGHTA, FQGNSA. Trimming took 7 bases from V and 2 from J; bases not matched to a gene: 0. Here the CDR3 DNA reads TGTGCCAGCACGGGGGGGCAAGAGACCCAGTACTTC. It codes for CASTGGQETQYF.

The chain carries TRBV5-1 and TRBJ1-3; 7 nucleotides agree with TRBD1. This CDR3 is 15 amino acids long. CDR1 and CDR2 from the germline V gene are SGHRS and YFSETQ. Germline trimming cut 7 bases from V and 0 bases from J; bases unmatched to any gene: 7. The CDR3 protein is CASGTQGGSGNTIYF. As DNA, the CDR3 is TGCGCCAGCGGAACCCAGGGGGGCTCTGGAAACACCATATATTTT.